The T cell receptor beta chain described here comes from a study of radiotherapy plus CTLA-4 blockade in lung cancer. On the study more broadly: With 25% to 40% of patients having disease control, objective responses were seen in under 20%.

Alongside CTLA-4 blockade with ipilimumab, patients with chemo-refractory metastatic non-small-cell lung cancer received focal radiation. The ends were cut back, 4 bases at V and 3 bases at J, with 6 bases in the middle. Germline lookup yields CDR1 SGHKS and CDR2 YYEKEE (reference sequence). CDR3 size: 12 residues. Regarding the study as a whole: There was expansion of tumor-derived TCR clones in blood after radiotherapy plus ipilimumab.

Worth noting for this clone: Its antigen remains unidentified.

This table comes from immunoSEQ multiplex PCR, and its TCRdb copy is limited to in-frame clones, with some not included. The top ten clones hold approximately 4% of a sample with 57,000 or so clones, approximately 75% of them seen once. The clonotype comes from a human donor with non-small cell lung cancer who had a complete response to radiotherapy plus ipilimumab. The sequencing used peripheral blood, collected from a patient treated with radiotherapy plus ipilimumab. The chain has TRBV5-5 and TRBJ2-3; D remains ambiguous. The CDR3 loop reads CASSPTTDTQYF. For the CDR3, the DNA is TGTGCCAGCAGCCCGACTACAGATACGCAGTATTTT.